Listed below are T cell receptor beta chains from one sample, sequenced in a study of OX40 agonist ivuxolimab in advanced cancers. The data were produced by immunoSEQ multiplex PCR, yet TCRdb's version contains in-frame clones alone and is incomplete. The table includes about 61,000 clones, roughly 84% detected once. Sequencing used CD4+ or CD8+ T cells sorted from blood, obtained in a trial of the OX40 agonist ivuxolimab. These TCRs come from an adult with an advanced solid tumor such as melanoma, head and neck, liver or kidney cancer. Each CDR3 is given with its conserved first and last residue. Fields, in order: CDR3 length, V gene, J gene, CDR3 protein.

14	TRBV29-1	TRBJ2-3	CSVGRGTSTDTQYF
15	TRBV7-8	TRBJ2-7	CASSGLAGGSHEQYF
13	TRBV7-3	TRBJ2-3	CASSLDPYREQYF
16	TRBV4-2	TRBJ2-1	CASSPILAGGDNEQFF
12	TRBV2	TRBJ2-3	CASSPAPDTQYF
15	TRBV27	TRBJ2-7	CASSSTGTFLPEQYF
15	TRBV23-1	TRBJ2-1	CASSPEREGWGEQFF
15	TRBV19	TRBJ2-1	CASSISRSSYNEQFF
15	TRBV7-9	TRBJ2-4	CASSSGQDGLNIQYF
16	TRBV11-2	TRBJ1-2	CASSLVWDSSSSGYTF
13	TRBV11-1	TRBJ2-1	CASSPDRGYEQFF
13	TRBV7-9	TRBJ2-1	CASTSSAFGEQFF
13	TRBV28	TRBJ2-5	CASRGTYQETQYF
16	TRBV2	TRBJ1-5	CASRRAGTGYNQPQHF
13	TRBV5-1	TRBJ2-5	CASSFWSQETQYF
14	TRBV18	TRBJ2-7	CASTAAGQTYEQYF
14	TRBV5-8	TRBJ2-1	CASSLALSYNEQFF
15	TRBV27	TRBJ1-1	CASSSQGGGDTEAFF
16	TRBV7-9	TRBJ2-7	CASSPIEWSGAHEQYF
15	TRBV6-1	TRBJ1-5	CASTMNPTGDQPQHF
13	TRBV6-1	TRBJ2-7	CASSTATSYEQYF
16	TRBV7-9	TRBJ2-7	CASTLFPPSGPLEQYF
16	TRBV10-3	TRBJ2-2	CAISSGTSGNTGELFF
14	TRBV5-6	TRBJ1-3	CASSSGRPGNTIYF
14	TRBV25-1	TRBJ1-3	CASSVHPPGNTIYF
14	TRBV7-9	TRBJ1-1	CASSWTQGNTEAFF
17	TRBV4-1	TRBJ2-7	CASSQDSFGQIPYEQYF
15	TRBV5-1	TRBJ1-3	CASSLNSLSGNTIYF
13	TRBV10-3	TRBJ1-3	CAIRPPSGNTIYF
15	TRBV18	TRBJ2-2	CASSPKRGSAGELFF
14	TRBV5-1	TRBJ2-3	CASSSLGLPYAWAF